Detailed here is one TCR beta chain. Its target is unknown. V was clipped by 5 bases and J by 3 bases; unmatched bases: 9. This CDR3 is built from 15 residues. From germline, CDR1 is SGHNT and CDR2 YENEEA. For the second PCR, which ran for roughly 6 to 12 cycles, a sample-barcoded 5' primer and a J-beta primer mix were used. TCRdb re-called the 5' RACE reads through MiXCR, storing one row per CDR3 protein. The table includes approximately 850,000 distinct CDR3 sequences, under 45% detected once. This record belongs to a study of blood T cells in healthy people across ages. Whole-study results and caveats: Using unsorted PBMCs precluded a conclusive naive versus antigen-experienced comparison. The unknown donor CMV status may have confounded expanded clonotype changes. Long-lived donors exceeded aged donors in naive CD4+ cells and diversity.

The sample consisted of blood. The clonotype comes from a man aged 55 to 70 in good health. The chain employs TRBV11-3 and TRBJ2-5; TRBD2 agrees at 7 bases. The CDR3 coding sequence is TGTGCCAGCAGCCTAGGGGCGGGGGAAGAAGAGACCCAGTACTTC. Translating it yields CASSLGAGEEETQYF. The variable domain in full, completed from reference TRBV11-3 and TRBJ2-5, reads EAGVVQSPRYKIIEKKQPVAFWCNPISGHNTLYWYLQNLGQGPELLIRYENEEAVDDSQLPKDRFSAERLKGVDSTLKIQPAELGDSAVYLCASSLGAGEEETQYFGPGTRLLVL.